The 31 T cell receptor beta chains listed next were all sequenced from one sample in a study of blood T cell repertoires in COVID-19. Profiling relied on immunoSEQ multiplex PCR, and the TCRdb table lists in-frame clones only, not all of them. The sample carries about 220,000 clones, over 80% recorded once. The source material was peripheral blood. The receptors originated from a human donor in a cohort sampled during active COVID-19.

The V gene is TRBV27, the J gene TRBJ2-7; 7 bases are shared with TRBD2. The germline gives CDR1 MNHEY, CDR2 SMNVEV (reference sequence). The CDR3 length is 15 residues. Unmatched junction bases numbered 12, after V lost 6 bases and J lost 4 bases. CDR3 loop: CASSSLASGGYEQYF. In DNA, the CDR3 is TGTGCCAGCAGCTCACTAGCGTCTGGGGGGTACGAGCAGTACTTC.

The V and J genes are TRBV11-2 and TRBJ2-1; the match to TRBD2 covers 10 bases. CDR1 is SGHAT, CDR2 FQNNGV, per germline. J was trimmed by 8 bases and V by 3 bases; bases with no gene match: 10. The CDR3 is 16 amino acids. For the CDR3, the DNA is TGTGCCAGCAGCTTCCTCAGCGGGAGGGCCGGGGATGAGCAGTTCTTC. Amino acid sequence: CASSFLSGRAGDEQFF.

The gene calls are TRBV6-5 and TRBJ2-1, with D perhaps TRBD2 (5 bases). The CDR3 contains 15 residues. Trimming cost V 0 bases and J 6 bases, with 12 bases left between them. CDR1 is MNHEY and CDR2 is SVGAGI in the germline V gene. This CDR3 is CASSYSRPRGNEQFF. In nucleotides, the CDR3 is TGTGCCAGCAGTTACTCGAGGCCCCGGGGCAATGAGCAGTTCTTC.

The CDR3 is CASRTRQGMYSNQPQHF. The CDR3 coding sequence is TGTGCCAGTAGAACTAGACAGGGGATGTATAGCAATCAGCCCCAGCATTTT. The chain links TRBV19 to TRBJ1-5; 8 bases line up with TRBD1. Germline V gene lookup returns CDR1 LNHDA and CDR2 SQIVND (reference sequence). The CDR3 loop spans 17 amino acids. J gave up 0 bases and V 6 bases, and 10 bases lay outside the gene matches.

This clone was seen a single time. The CDR3 reads CASSAGVRAGGYTF. The CDR3 DNA reads as TGCGCCAGCTCTGCCGGGGTGAGGGCGGGTGGCTACACCTTC. The rearrangement uses TRBV5-1 and TRBJ1-2; D is uncertain. Trimming took off 7 bases at V and 7 bases at J, with 20 bases between the two ends. Germline V gene lookup returns CDR1 SGHRS and CDR2 YFSETQ. The CDR3 extends over 14 amino acids.

This chain uses TRBV28 with TRBJ1-4; 8 positions agree with TRBD1. Germline V gene sequence: CDR1 MDHEN, CDR2 SYDVKM. This CDR3 is built from 16 residues. V trimming: 5 bases; J trimming: 10 bases; junction bases outside the gene matches: 15. The DNA for the CDR3 is TGTGCCAGCAGTCCCATCGTCGCAGGGGGCATGGGAAAACTGTTTTTT. It translates to CASSPIVAGGMGKLFF.

This clone was counted a single time. V and J are TRBV6-2 or TRBV6-3 and TRBJ1-2; a weak D match, TRBD1 (5 bases). This CDR3 contains 13 residues. Trimming cost V 1 base and J 3 bases, with 6 bases left between them. Per the germline V gene, CDR1 is MNHEY and CDR2 is SVGEGT. CDR3 sequence: CASSYWGDYGYTF. CDR3 in DNA: TGTGCCAGCAGTTACTGGGGGGACTATGGCTACACCTTC.

The chain carries TRBV6-5 and TRBJ1-1, with D possibly TRBD1 on 6 matching bases. Deletions cut 4 bases from V and 6 bases from J, with 15 bases between. Germline loops: CDR1 MNHEY, CDR2 SVGAGI. The CDR3 has 14 amino acids. The CDR3 loop reads CASSSGARFAEAFF. The CDR3 nucleotides read TGTGCCAGCAGTTCAGGGGCGAGGTTCGCTGAAGCTTTCTTT.

The chain recombines TRBV7-2 with TRBJ1-5; D is undetermined. The CDR3 is 16 amino acids. V was clipped by 1 base and J by 0 bases, with 10 bases between them. Germline V gene sequence: CDR1 SGHTA, CDR2 FQGNSA. CDR3: CASSLERSGSNQPQHF. CDR3 coding DNA: TGTGCCAGCAGCTTAGAGCGGTCCGGTAGCAATCAGCCCCAGCATTTT.

This clone was observed once. This chain connects TRBV6-5 to TRBJ1-5, with 9 bases that match TRBD1. The CDR3 extends over 14 amino acids. Looked up from germline, CDR1 is MNHEY and CDR2 is SVGAGI. V trimming: 6 bases; J trimming: 5 bases; junction bases outside the gene matches: 5. Here the CDR3 reads CASSRRQGDQPQHF. The CDR3 bases are TGTGCCAGCAGCCGCAGACAGGGGGATCAGCCCCAGCATTTT.

This chain joins TRBV5-1 and TRBJ2-7; TRBD2 matches at 8 bases. CDR3 length: 15 residues. V lost 0 bases, J lost 0 bases, and 2 bases stayed unmatched. Germline assignment: CDR1 SGHRS and CDR2 YFSETQ. DNA for the CDR3: TGCGCCAGCAGCTTGGACGGGGGGGCCTCCTACGAGCAGTACTTC. As protein: CASSLDGGASYEQYF.

This chain joins TRBV18 and TRBJ2-4, with TRBD2 identical over 15 bases. Germline loops: CDR1 KGHSH, CDR2 LQKENI. This CDR3 contains 16 residues. V trimming: 3 bases; J trimming: 11 bases; junction bases outside the gene matches: 8. This chain's CDR3 is CASSPDSGLAGGVQYF. CDR3 in DNA: TGTGCCAGCTCACCCGATTCGGGACTAGCGGGAGGAGTTCAGTACTTC.

The chain links TRBV19 to TRBJ2-2; D is unclear. Germline loops: CDR1 LNHDA, CDR2 SQIVND (reference sequence). The CDR3 is 14 residues long. Deletions cut 3 bases from V and 0 bases from J, with 5 bases between. The CDR3 here is CASSMLANTGELFF. Here the CDR3 DNA reads TGTGCCAGTAGTATGCTAGCGAACACCGGGGAGCTGTTTTTT.

V is TRBV30 and J is TRBJ1-6; tentatively, D is TRBD1 (5 bases). Germline lookup yields CDR1 GTSNPN and CDR2 SVGIG (reference sequence). The CDR3 totals 11 residues. The V gene lost 6 bases and the J gene lost 9 bases, with 9 bases spanning the gap. In nucleotides, the CDR3 is TGTGCCTGTACCCAGGGTTCACCCCTCCACTTT. Its protein product is CACTQGSPLHF.

V gene TRBV4-2 combines with J gene TRBJ2-7, with TRBD2 matching 8 bases. V was clipped by 3 bases and J by 2 bases; unmatched bases: 6. This CDR3 is built from 15 residues. Per germline, CDR1 LGHNA and CDR2 YNFKEQ. The CDR3 region has the DNA TGTGCCAGCAGCCATGGAGGGACTAGTGCCTACGAGCAGTACTTC. This codes for CASSHGGTSAYEQYF.

The rearrangement links TRBV7-8 to TRBJ1-3; D unclear. CDR1 is SGHVS and CDR2 is FQNEAQ in the germline V gene. The CDR3 runs to 12 residues. Trimming stripped 3 bases from V and 4 bases from J, with 4 bases between. DNA for the CDR3: TGTGCCAGCAGCTTTGTAGGAAACACCATATATTTT. It encodes CASSFVGNTIYF.

The gene calls are TRBV27 and TRBJ2-7, with 10 bases fitting TRBD1. This CDR3 has 15 amino acids. Germline V lookup: CDR1 MNHEY, CDR2 SMNVEV (reference sequence). V trimming: 6 bases; J trimming: 4 bases; junction bases outside the gene matches: 9. In nucleotides, the CDR3 is TGTGCCAGCAGGGACAGGGGGGCTTTGGTTTACGAGCAGTACTTC. It specifies CASRDRGALVYEQYF.

V gene TRBV5-6 combines with J gene TRBJ1-2, with TRBD1 matching over 9 bases. CDR3 size: 13 residues. The germline V gene encodes CDR1 SGHDT and CDR2 YYEEEE. V dropped 2 bases and J dropped 6; count of bases not matched to a gene: 2. DNA of the CDR3: TGTGCCAGCAGCTTACGACAGGGGGATGGCTACACCTTC. Translation: CASSLRQGDGYTF. The full variable domain, rest sourced from reference TRBV5-6 and TRBJ1-2, is DAGVTQSPTHLIKTRGQQVTLRCSPKSGHDTVSWYQQALGQGPQFIFQYYEEEERQRGNFPDRFSGHQFPNYSSELNVNALLLGDSALYLCASSLRQGDGYTFGSGTRLTVV.

The chain uses TRBV5-1 and TRBJ1-1; TRBD1 might be the D (6 bases). The CDR3 has 15 residues. Germline V gene data show CDR1 as SGHRS and CDR2 as YFSETQ. Trimming pared 4 bases from V and 1 base from J, leaving 14 bases between. CDR3 coding DNA: TGCGCCAGCAGCATCAACAGGGCCCCGAACACTGAAGCTTTCTTT. Protein sequence: CASSINRAPNTEAFF.

V and J are TRBV6-6 and TRBJ2-3; possible D gene TRBD1, 5 bases. V was clipped by 7 bases and J by 6 bases, with 20 bases between them. Germline-derived CDR1 and CDR2 are MNHNY and SVGAGI (reference sequence). The CDR3 spans 15 residues. CDR3 amino acids: CASTRRARDSDTQYF. CDR3 nucleotides: TGTGCCAGCACTCGGAGAGCCAGGGATTCTGATACGCAGTATTTT.

J is TRBJ2-3 and V is TRBV5-5; 8 bases map to TRBD1. The CDR3 runs 16 residues. V lost 4 bases and J lost 5; bases outside the gene matches: 12. From germline, CDR1 is SGHKS and CDR2 YYEKEE (reference sequence). CDR3 coding DNA: TGTGCCAGCAGCCACGAGGACAGGGTCTTTGGAGATACGCAGTATTTT. This gives the protein CASSHEDRVFGDTQYF.

The chain carries TRBV7-7 and TRBJ2-7; maybe TRBD1 (6 bases). Germline CDR1 is SSHAT and CDR2 is FNYEAQ (reference sequence). V lost 3 bases to trimming and J lost 1 base, with 10 bases between them. The CDR3 spans 14 residues. The CDR3 DNA reads as TGTGCCAGCAGCTTGGCCAGGGGATCCTACGAGCAGTACTTC. Its translation: CASSLARGSYEQYF. Drawing the rest from reference TRBV7-7 and TRBJ2-7, the complete variable domain is GAGVSQSPRYKVTKRGQDVTLRCDPISSHATLYWYQQALGQGPEFLTYFNYEAQPDKSGLPSDRFSAERPEGSISTLTIQRTEQRDSAMYRCASSLARGSYEQYFGPGTRLTVT.

The CDR3: CASSPDRGETQYF. The CDR3 nucleotides read TGTGCCAGCAGCCCCGACAGGGGAGAGACCCAGTACTTC. V is TRBV11-3 and J is TRBJ2-5, with 8 positions matching TRBD1. The CDR3 covers 13 residues. V lost 5 bases, J lost 4 bases, and 3 bases stayed unmatched. Germline CDR1 SGHNT, CDR2 YENEEA.

This clone appeared a few times. The chain joins TRBV7-9 to TRBJ2-7; 7 bases align to TRBD2. CDR1 and CDR2 (germline): SEHNR, FQNEAQ (reference sequence). CDR3 size: 14 residues. The J segment lost 2 bases and the V segment lost 3 bases, leaving 4 bases of the junction unmatched. CDR3 nucleotide sequence: TGTGCCAGCAGCTTTGGGCGGGAGACCTACGAGCAGTACTTC. Protein: CASSFGRETYEQYF.

The V and J genes are TRBV21-1 and TRBJ1-4; the table's D call, TRBD1, has no DNA check behind it. TRBV21-1 represents a pseudogene. The length of the CDR3 is 18 residues. CDR3 residues: CASSTTTGGGPTNEKLFF. The CDR3 nucleotides read TGTGCCAGCAGCACCACGACAGGGGGCGGCCCAACTAATGAAAAACTGTTTTTT.

The chain is built from TRBV6-2 or TRBV6-3 and TRBJ2-1; maybe TRBD2 (5 bases). The CDR3 totals 15 residues. In germline, CDR1 is MNHEY, CDR2 SVGEGT. Trimming stripped 2 bases from V and 6 bases from J, with 14 bases between. The CDR3 DNA is TGTGCCAGCAGTTACCCACCGGCGGGCCGCAATGAGCAGTTCTTC. This translates into CASSYPPAGRNEQFF.

The J gene is TRBJ2-3, the V gene TRBV6-5; D is possibly TRBD2 (7 bases). There are 14 residues in the CDR3. Germline CDR1 MNHEY, CDR2 SVGAGI. V was cut by 4 bases and J by 4 bases, with 12 bases left in between. CDR3 amino acids: CASSWRGRADTQYF. The CDR3 DNA reads as TGTGCCAGCAGTTGGAGGGGGAGGGCAGATACGCAGTATTTT.

The gene calls are TRBV19 and TRBJ2-1, with a possible D match to TRBD2 (7 bases). The V end lost 1 base, the J end lost 6 bases, and 13 bases lay between the germline ends. The germline gives CDR1 LNHDA, CDR2 SQIVND (reference sequence). The CDR3 contains 15 residues. The CDR3 DNA is TGTGCCAGTAGTATAGCCGGGGGGCTGAGCAATGAGCAGTTCTTC. Amino acids: CASSIAGGLSNEQFF.

The chain uses TRBV6-6 and TRBJ2-7, with TRBD1 as a possible D gene (5 bases). Trimming cost V 5 bases and J 0 bases, with 20 bases left between them. The germline gives CDR1 MNHNY, CDR2 SVGAGI (reference sequence). There are 17 residues in the CDR3. The CDR3 loop reads CASSPNSGLWDSYEQYF. In nucleotides, the CDR3 is TGTGCCAGCAGTCCTAACTCAGGGTTATGGGACTCCTACGAGCAGTACTTC.

Judged by abundance, this clone is medium-sized. Within the sample, other DNA sequences also encode this same CDR3. This rearrangement joins TRBV28 to TRBJ2-7; tentatively, D is TRBD1 (5 bases). V was trimmed by 3 bases and J by 0 bases, leaving 9 bases between them. The CDR3 has 14 residues. Per germline, CDR1 MDHEN and CDR2 SYDVKM. The CDR3 sequence is CASSFRADSYEQYF. DNA for the CDR3: TGTGCCAGCAGTTTCAGGGCTGACTCCTACGAGCAGTACTTC.

V is TRBV14 and J is TRBJ2-5; TRBD2 agrees at 9 bases. This CDR3 spans 16 amino acids. The trim removed 4 bases at V and 4 bases at J, leaving 10 bases unmatched. The V gene's germline CDR1 is SGHDN and CDR2 FVKESK. The CDR3 protein is CASSPRLAGISETQYF. CDR3 DNA: TGTGCCAGCAGCCCACGCCTAGCGGGAATATCAGAGACCCAGTACTTC.